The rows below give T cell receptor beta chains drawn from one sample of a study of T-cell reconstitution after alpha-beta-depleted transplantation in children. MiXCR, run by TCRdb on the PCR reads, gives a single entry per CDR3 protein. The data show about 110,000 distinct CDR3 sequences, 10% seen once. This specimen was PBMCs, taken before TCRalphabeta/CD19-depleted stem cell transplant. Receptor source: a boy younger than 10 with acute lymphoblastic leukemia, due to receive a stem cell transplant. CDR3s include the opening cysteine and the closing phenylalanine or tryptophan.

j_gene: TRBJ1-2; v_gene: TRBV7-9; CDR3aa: CASSLLQGIGYTF
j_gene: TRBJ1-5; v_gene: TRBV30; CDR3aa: CAWGGQASNQPQHF
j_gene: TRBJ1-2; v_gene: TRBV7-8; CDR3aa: CASSLVDSGTDYGYTF
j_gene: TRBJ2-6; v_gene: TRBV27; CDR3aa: CASADSSGANVLTF
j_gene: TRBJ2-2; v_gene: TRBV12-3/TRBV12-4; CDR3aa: CASNEGILGRSGELFF
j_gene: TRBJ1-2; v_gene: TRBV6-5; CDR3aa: CASSWDSGDWNYGYTF
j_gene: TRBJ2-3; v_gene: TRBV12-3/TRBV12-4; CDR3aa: CASSWSSGRTDTQYF
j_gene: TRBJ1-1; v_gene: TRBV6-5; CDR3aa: CASSYDRGLTEAFF
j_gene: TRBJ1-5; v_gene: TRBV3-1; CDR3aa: CASSQAGSQPQHF
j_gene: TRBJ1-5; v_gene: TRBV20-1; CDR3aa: CSANALTGQTNQPQHF
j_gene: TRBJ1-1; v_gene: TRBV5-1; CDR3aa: CASSLAPDRLNTETFF
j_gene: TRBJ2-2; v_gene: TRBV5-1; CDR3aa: CASSLARQGPNTGELFF
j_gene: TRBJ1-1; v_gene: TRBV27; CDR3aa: CASSLGPRREAFF
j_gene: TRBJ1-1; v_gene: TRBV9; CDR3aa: CASSVDRVVTEAFF
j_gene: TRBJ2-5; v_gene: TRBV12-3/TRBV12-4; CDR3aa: CASRVQGAETQYF
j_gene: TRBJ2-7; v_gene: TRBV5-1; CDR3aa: CASSTLTGRDEQYF
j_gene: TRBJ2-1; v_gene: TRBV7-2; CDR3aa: CASSLGAGGPGNEQFF
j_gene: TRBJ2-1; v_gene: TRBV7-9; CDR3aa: CASSLAGQVSGEQFF
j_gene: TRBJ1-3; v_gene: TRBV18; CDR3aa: CASSRTFMQRSSGNTIYF
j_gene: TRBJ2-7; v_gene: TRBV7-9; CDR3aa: CASSPPLAGPYEQYF
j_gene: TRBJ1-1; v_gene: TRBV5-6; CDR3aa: CASSLAIWGLNTEAFF
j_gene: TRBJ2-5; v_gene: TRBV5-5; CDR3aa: CASSLLRQGGLQETQYF
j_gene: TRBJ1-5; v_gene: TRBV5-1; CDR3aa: CASSLTTGDLEPQHF
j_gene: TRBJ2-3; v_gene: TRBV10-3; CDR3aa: CAISRGSTDTQYF
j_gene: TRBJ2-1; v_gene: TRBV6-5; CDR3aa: CASSYAGWGGREQFF
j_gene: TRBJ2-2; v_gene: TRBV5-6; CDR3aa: CASSLMTGELFF
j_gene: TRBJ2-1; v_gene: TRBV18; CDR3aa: CASSPRGVSLNNEQFF
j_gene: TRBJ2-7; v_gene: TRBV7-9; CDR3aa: CASSSPTSSSYEQYF
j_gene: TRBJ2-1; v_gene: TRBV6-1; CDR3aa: CASSGALDVSSYNEQFF
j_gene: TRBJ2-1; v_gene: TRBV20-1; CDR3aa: CSAREGWERGNEQFF
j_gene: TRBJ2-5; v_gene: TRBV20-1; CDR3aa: CSAPVGRAPQETQYF
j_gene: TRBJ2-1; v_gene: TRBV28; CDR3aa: CASSFPLAVDEQFF
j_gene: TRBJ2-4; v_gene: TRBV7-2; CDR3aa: CASSPGLTLAKNIQYF
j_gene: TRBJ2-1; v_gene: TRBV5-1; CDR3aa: CASRTASNEQFF
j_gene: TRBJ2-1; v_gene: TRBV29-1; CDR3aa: CSVEGVAGGPSYNEQFF
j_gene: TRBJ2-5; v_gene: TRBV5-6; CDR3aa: CASSLGPRGRIETQYF
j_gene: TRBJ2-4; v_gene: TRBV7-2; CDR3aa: CASSLATGLAKNIQYF
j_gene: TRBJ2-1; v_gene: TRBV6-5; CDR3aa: CASSYAGTGRSWEQFF
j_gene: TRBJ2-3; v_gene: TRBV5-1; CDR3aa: CASSLDSSRTDTQYF
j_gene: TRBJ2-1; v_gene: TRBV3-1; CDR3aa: CASSQGSHPGNEQFF
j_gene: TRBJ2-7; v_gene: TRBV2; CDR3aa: CASSETAPSSYEQYF